Listed here are 27 T cell receptor beta chains from one sample, sequenced in a study of yellow fever vaccine responses in identical twins. TCRdb re-derived calls from the RT-PCR reads in MiXCR, one entry per CDR3 protein. This table has approximately 9,700 distinct CDR3 sequences, over 80% appearing once. The input for sequencing was T cells from blood (PBMCs), unsorted or a sorted subset (not recorded which), taken before or after yellow fever vaccination (not recorded which). Receptors originate from a young woman who received the yellow fever vaccine.

The chain recombines TRBV12-3 or TRBV12-4 with TRBJ1-5; no definite D call. The CDR3 totals 15 residues. Between the trimmed V and J ends, which lost 3 bases and 0 bases, there was a span of 9 bases. The CDR3 region is CASSLTQYSNQPQHF. The CDR3 DNA is TGTGCCAGCAGTTTGACACAATATAGCAATCAGCCCCAGCATTTT.

The chain links TRBV11-2 to TRBJ2-7; D ambiguous. CDR1 is SGHAT and CDR2 is FQNNGV in the germline V gene. Trimming removed 5 bases at V and 4 bases at J, with 12 bases between. The CDR3 is 13 residues long. CDR3 protein: CASSRTRGYEQYV. CDR3 DNA: TGTGCCAGCAGCAGGACCCGAGGTTACGAGCAGTACGTC.

The chain combines TRBV6-4 with TRBJ2-1, with 13 bases matching TRBD2. The CDR3 is 19 residues long. V lost 2 bases and J lost 0; bases outside the gene matches: 7. Germline V gene data show CDR1 as MRHNA and CDR2 as SNTAGT. CDR3 coding DNA: TGTGCCAGCAGTGACCTGGGACTAGCGGGACCTAGCTCCTACAATGAGCAGTTCTTC. It specifies CASSDLGLAGPSSYNEQFF.

This chain links TRBV19 with TRBJ1-1, with D uncertain. Germline CDR1 and CDR2: LNHDA and SQIVND (reference sequence). The CDR3 sequence is 17 residues long. V dropped 3 bases and J dropped 1 base, with 18 bases sitting between them. CDR3 residues: CASSMGFRSTRNTEAFF. CDR3 coding DNA: TGTGCCAGTAGTATGGGGTTCCGGTCGACAAGGAACACTGAAGCTTTCTTT.

The chain is built from TRBV25-1 and TRBJ1-5; D is undetermined. In germline, CDR1 is MGHDK, CDR2 SYGVNS. This CDR3 is built from 15 residues. V lost 6 bases and J 3 bases, leaving 15 bases between the germline ends. In DNA, the CDR3 is TGTGCCAGCAGGTCTCGAGGCGGTGACAATCAGCCCCAGCATTTT. It yields the protein CASRSRGGDNQPQHF.

V is TRBV7-6 and J is TRBJ2-1; D unclear. Trimming took 5 bases from V and 5 from J, leaving 4 bases between them. The length of the CDR3 is 11 residues. CDR1 is SGHVS and CDR2 is FNYEAQ in the germline V gene. CDR3 region: CASSANNEQFF. In DNA, the CDR3 is TGTGCCAGCAGCGCGAACAATGAGCAGTTCTTC.

This chain connects TRBV12-3 or TRBV12-4 to TRBJ2-2, with D perhaps TRBD1 or TRBD2 (8 bases each). V dropped 3 bases and J dropped 4 bases, with 18 bases sitting between them. The CDR3 spans 17 residues. The CDR3 protein is CASSFWISGTGTGELFF. The CDR3 DNA reads as TGTGCCAGCAGTTTCTGGATTAGCGGGACAGGCACCGGGGAGCTGTTTTTT.

The rearrangement joins TRBV6-5 to TRBJ2-7, with D perhaps matching TRBD2 (6 bases). V was pared by 6 bases and J by 1 base, with 10 bases between. From germline, CDR1 is MNHEY and CDR2 SVGAGI. The CDR3 has 13 amino acids. The DNA for the CDR3 is TGTGCCAGCAGGTACGGGACTTCCTACGAGCAGTACTTC. Translation: CASRYGTSYEQYF.

The chain has TRBV20-1 and TRBJ1-2; possibly TRBD1 for D (5 bases). V was pared by 6 bases and J by 7 bases, with 15 bases between. Germline V gene sequence: CDR1 DFQATT, CDR2 SNEGSKA (reference sequence). The CDR3 covers 12 residues. The CDR3 is CSAEGTPRGYTF. CDR3 in DNA: TGCAGTGCGGAAGGGACCCCTCGTGGCTACACCTTC.

V is TRBV5-1 and J is TRBJ1-1; D remains ambiguous. The length of the CDR3 is 13 residues. The ends were cut back, 0 bases at V and 3 bases at J, with 6 bases in the middle. Germline V gene data show CDR1 as SGHRS and CDR2 as YFSETQ. CDR3 DNA sequence: TGCGCCAGCAGCTTGGACAGTCACACTGAAGCTTTCTTT. Translation: CASSLDSHTEAFF.

This clonotype was counted only a few times. The chain is built from TRBV2 and TRBJ2-7; D gene uncertain. The germline gives CDR1 SNHLY, CDR2 FYNNEI. The V end lost 1 base, the J end lost 2 bases, and 12 bases lay between the germline ends. The CDR3 loop spans 15 amino acids. This chain's CDR3 is CASSEGTAVAYEQYF. Here the CDR3 DNA reads TGTGCCAGCAGTGAAGGTACGGCGGTAGCCTACGAGCAGTACTTC.

This chain links TRBV11-2 with TRBJ2-1; no clear D. This CDR3 region has 12 residues. Trimming stripped 2 bases from V and 4 bases from J, with 3 bases between. CDR1 and CDR2 (germline): SGHAT, FQNNGV. CDR3 amino acids: CASSLQYNEQFF. CDR3 coding DNA: TGTGCCAGCAGCTTACAGTACAATGAGCAGTTCTTC.

CDR3 in amino acids: CASSTAGYEQFF. CDR3 DNA: TGTGCCAGCAGCACGGCCGGCTATGAGCAGTTCTTC. The rearrangement links TRBV11-2 to TRBJ2-1; D is ambiguous. Germline lookup yields CDR1 SGHAT and CDR2 FQNNGV. The V end lost 5 bases, the J end lost 8 bases, and 10 bases lay between the germline ends. The CDR3 contains 12 residues.

This sequence joins TRBV20-1 and TRBJ2-3; the D is unclear. Germline lookup yields CDR1 DFQATT and CDR2 SNEGSKA (reference sequence). The V end was cut by 5 bases, the J end by 7 bases, with 13 bases between. This CDR3 contains 12 residues. The DNA of the CDR3 is TGCAGTGCTTACCCAACTCAAAATACGCAGTATTTT. The encoded protein is CSAYPTQNTQYF.

This clonotype has a handful of counts. The rearrangement joins TRBV10-1 to TRBJ2-3, with a weak D call TRBD1 (6 bases). Trimming cost V 3 bases and J 1 base, with 11 bases left between them. The CDR3 extends over 15 amino acids. Germline CDR1 reads WNHNN; CDR2 reads SYGVQD (reference sequence). The CDR3 DNA reads as TGCGCCAGCAGTGATCGCGAGGGGGGCACAGATACGCAGTATTTT. This codes for CASSDREGGTDTQYF.

The rearrangement uses TRBV7-9 and TRBJ1-5; D call uncertain. The CDR3 has 13 residues. Germline V gives CDR1 SEHNR, CDR2 FQNEAQ (reference sequence). Trimming left V 5 bases short and J 3 bases short, with 8 bases between. The CDR3 sequence: CASSRSDNQPQHF. The CDR3 bases are TGTGCCAGCAGCCGGAGTGACAATCAGCCCCAGCATTTT.

This sequence joins TRBV29-1 and TRBJ2-5; perhaps D is TRBD1 or TRBD2 (5 bases each). This CDR3 is 14 amino acids long. Trimming took off 6 bases at V and 0 bases at J, with 14 bases between the two ends. Germline V gene data show CDR1 as SQVTM and CDR2 as ANQGSEA. The CDR3 protein is CSVAPGANQETQYF. The CDR3 nucleotides are TGCAGCGTAGCCCCCGGGGCCAACCAAGAGACCCAGTACTTC.

The chain is built from TRBV20-1 and TRBJ2-6, with D tentatively TRBD1 (6 bases). Per the germline V gene, CDR1 is DFQATT and CDR2 is SNEGSKA (reference sequence). V lost 0 bases and J lost 0, with 9 bases in between. The CDR3 has 16 residues. Here the CDR3 DNA reads TGCAGTGCTAGAGAACAGGGAAGCTCTGGGGCCAACGTCCTGACTTTC. This encodes CSAREQGSSGANVLTF.

This rearrangement joins TRBV2 to TRBJ2-1; TRBD2 is a possible D gene (6 bases). The CDR3 length is 12 residues. Between the trimmed V and J ends, which lost 1 base and 13 bases, there was a span of 11 bases. In germline, CDR1 is SNHLY, CDR2 FYNNEI. The CDR3 nucleotides read TGTGCCAGCAGTGAAGGGGCGGGACTCCAGTTCTTC. The encoded protein is CASSEGAGLQFF.

The J gene is TRBJ2-1, the V gene TRBV27, with D possibly being TRBD1 (7 bases). Germline V gives CDR1 MNHEY, CDR2 SMNVEV (reference sequence). V lost 0 bases, J lost 4 bases, and 10 bases lay in between. The CDR3 sequence is 15 residues long. The CDR3 reads CASSLSAGQYNEQFF. In DNA, the CDR3 is TGTGCCAGCAGTTTATCTGCGGGACAGTACAATGAGCAGTTCTTC.

The chain employs TRBV4-1 and TRBJ1-5; unclear D gene. The CDR3 sequence is 16 residues long. Trimming stripped 3 bases from V and 2 bases from J, with 14 bases between. Germline CDR1 and CDR2: MGHRA and YSYEKL. The CDR3 protein is CASSHVGLYGNQPQHF. The CDR3 coding sequence is TGCGCCAGCAGCCATGTTGGATTGTATGGCAATCAGCCCCAGCATTTT.

The chain recombines TRBV10-3 with TRBJ1-2; no firm D call. V dropped 0 bases and J dropped 8 bases, with 4 bases sitting between them. The CDR3 runs to 11 residues. Germline V gives CDR1 ENHRY, CDR2 SYGVKD. CDR3 protein: CAISESGGYTF. The CDR3 DNA sequence: TGTGCCATCAGTGAGTCTGGAGGCTACACCTTC.

V usage is TRBV4-1 and J usage is TRBJ1-5; a weak D match, TRBD1 (5 bases). The CDR3 has 16 residues. CDR1 is MGHRA, CDR2 YSYEKL, per germline. V lost 2 bases to trimming and J lost 4 bases, with 15 bases between them. For the CDR3, the DNA is TGCGCCAGCAGCCAAAGCCCCGGACACAGAAATCAGCCCCAGCATTTT. This translates into CASSQSPGHRNQPQHF.

The CDR3, as DNA: TGTGCCATCAGTGACAGGGAGACCCAGTACTTC. Its translation is CAISDRETQYF. The chain is built from TRBV10-3 and TRBJ2-5, with D unresolved. Looked up from germline, CDR1 is ENHRY and CDR2 is SYGVKD. CDR3 length equals 11 residues. V lost 3 bases, J lost 5 bases, and 4 bases lay in between.

The rearrangement uses TRBV7-7 and TRBJ2-7; D is undetermined. Looked up from germline, CDR1 is SSHAT and CDR2 is FNYEAQ (reference sequence). This CDR3 region has 13 residues. Deletions cut 4 bases from V and 7 bases from J, with 14 bases between. CDR3 nucleotides: TGTGCCAGCAGCTCAGATCCCTTGGGTGAGCAGTACTTC. As protein: CASSSDPLGEQYF.

The chain uses TRBV29-1 and TRBJ1-4, with a tentative D call TRBD1 (5 bases). Germline V CDR1 and CDR2: SQVTM, ANQGSEA. The CDR3 sequence is 13 residues long. Trimming shortened V by 3 bases and J by 3 bases, and 8 bases separated the two germline ends. DNA of the CDR3: TGCAGCGTTGAGGGGGATCCTAATGAAAAACTGTTTTTT. It specifies CSVEGDPNEKLFF.

This chain joins TRBV3-1 and TRBJ1-4, with 7 bases aligning to TRBD1. Germline CDR1 reads LGHDT; CDR2 reads YNNKEL (reference sequence). Unmatched junction bases numbered 3, after V lost 1 base and J lost 4 bases. The length of the CDR3 is 15 residues. The CDR3 DNA follows: TGTGCCAGCAGCCAAGGGGACAGAATTAATGAAAAACTGTTTTTT. Translated: CASSQGDRINEKLFF.